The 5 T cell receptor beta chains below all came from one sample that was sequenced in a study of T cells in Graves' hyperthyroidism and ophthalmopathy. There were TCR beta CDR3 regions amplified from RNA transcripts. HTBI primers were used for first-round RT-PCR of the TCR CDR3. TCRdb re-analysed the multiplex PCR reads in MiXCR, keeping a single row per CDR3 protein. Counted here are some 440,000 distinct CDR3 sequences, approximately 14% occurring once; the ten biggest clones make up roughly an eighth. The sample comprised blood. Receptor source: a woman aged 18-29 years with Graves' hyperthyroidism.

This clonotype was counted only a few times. The CDR3 region is CASSLSAGNSPLHF. The CDR3 region has the DNA TGTGCCAGCAGCTTATCGGCGGGTAATTCACCCCTCCACTTT. V gene TRBV7-3 combines with J gene TRBJ1-6, with D unresolved. Germline loops: CDR1 SGHTA, CDR2 FQGTGA. The CDR3 spans 14 residues. Deletions cut 2 bases from V and 6 bases from J, with 8 bases between.

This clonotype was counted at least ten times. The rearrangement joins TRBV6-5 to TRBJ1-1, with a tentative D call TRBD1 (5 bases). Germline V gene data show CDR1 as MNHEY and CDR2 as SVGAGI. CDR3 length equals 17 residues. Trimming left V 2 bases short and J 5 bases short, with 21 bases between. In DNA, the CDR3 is TGTGCCAGCAGTTACCCAGTTGGGGACGGGAGTGGGACTGAAGCTTTCTTT. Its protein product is CASSYPVGDGSGTEAFF.

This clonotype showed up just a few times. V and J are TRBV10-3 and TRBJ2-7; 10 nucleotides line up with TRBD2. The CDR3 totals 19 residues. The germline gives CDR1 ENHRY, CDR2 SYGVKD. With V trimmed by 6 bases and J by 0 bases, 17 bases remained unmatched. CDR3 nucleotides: TGTGCCATCAGAGTACTTTCCGGGACTAGCGAAAACCTCTCCTACGAGCAGTACTTC. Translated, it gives CAIRVLSGTSENLSYEQYF.

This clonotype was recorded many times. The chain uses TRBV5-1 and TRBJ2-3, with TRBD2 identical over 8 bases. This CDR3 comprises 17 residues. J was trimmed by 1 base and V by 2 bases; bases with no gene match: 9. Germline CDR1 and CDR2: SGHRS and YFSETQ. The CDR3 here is CASSFREPGGGTDTQYF. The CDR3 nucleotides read TGCGCCAGCAGCTTCAGGGAGCCCGGGGGGGGCACAGATACGCAGTATTTT. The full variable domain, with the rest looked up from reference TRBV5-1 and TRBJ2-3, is KAGVTQTPRYLIKTRGQQVTLSCSPISGHRSVSWYQQTPGQGLQFLFEYFSETQRNKGNFPGRFSGRQFSNSRSEMNVSTLELGDSALYLCASSFREPGGGTDTQYFGPGTRLTVL.

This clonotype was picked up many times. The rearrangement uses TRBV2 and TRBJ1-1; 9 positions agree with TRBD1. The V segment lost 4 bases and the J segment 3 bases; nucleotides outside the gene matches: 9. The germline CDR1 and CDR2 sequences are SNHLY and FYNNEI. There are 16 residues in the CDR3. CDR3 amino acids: CASSALDRGFDTEAFF. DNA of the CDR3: TGTGCCAGCAGTGCATTGGACAGGGGATTTGACACTGAAGCTTTCTTT.